The 32 T cell receptor beta chains given below trace back to one sample, sequenced in a study of T cell responses to AZD1222 COVID-19 vaccine. Assay used: immunoSEQ multiplex PCR; TCRdb lists only in-frame clones, some missing. The data hold 120,000 to 150,000 clones, with roughly 91% observed a single time. This sample comprised peripheral blood, obtained on day 0 of AZD1222 vaccination. These receptors were taken from an adult in good health.

The chain employs TRBV4-3 and TRBJ2-4; 10 bases match TRBD2. Germline CDR1 and CDR2: LGHNA and YSLEER. V lost 1 base, J lost 10 bases, and 10 bases stayed unmatched. This CDR3 contains 16 residues. This CDR3 is CASSQVPSGGPAIQYF. DNA of the CDR3: TGCGCCAGCAGCCAAGTTCCTAGCGGGGGCCCAGCGATTCAGTACTTC.

The V call is TRBV3-1 (or the pseudogene TRBV3-2), the J call TRBJ1-1; TRBD1 is a possible D gene (6 bases). CDR1 is LGHDT, CDR2 YNNKEL, per germline (reference sequence). CDR3 size: 14 residues. Trimming pared 6 bases from V and 2 bases from J, leaving 13 bases between. Here the CDR3 reads CASRSGTPNTEAFF. As DNA, the CDR3 is TGTGCCAGCAGATCCGGGACACCCAACACTGAAGCTTTCTTT.

Written as DNA, the CDR3 is TGTGCCAGCAGCATGCCCGGGACAACTGAAGCTTTCTTT. Translating gives CASSMPGTTEAFF. The J gene is TRBJ1-1, the V gene TRBV5-6; D may be TRBD1 (6 bases). This CDR3 spans 13 amino acids. From germline, CDR1 is SGHDT and CDR2 YYEEEE. The germline V and J ends were trimmed by 4 bases and 5 bases, with 12 bases remaining between them.

The chain is built from TRBV23-1 and TRBJ2-2; D uncertain. TRBV23-1 is annotated as an ORF whose role is uncertain. The CDR3 has 16 amino acids. V gave up 6 bases and J gave up 3 bases, with 17 bases separating them. The CDR3 loop reads CASSPCPGQHTGELFF. DNA of the CDR3: TGCGCCAGCAGCCCCTGTCCCGGCCAGCACACCGGGGAGCTGTTTTTT.

The gene calls are TRBV5-5 and TRBJ2-1; unclear D gene. Trimming removed 1 base from V and 0 bases from J, with 11 bases in between. From germline, CDR1 is SGHKS and CDR2 YYEKEE (reference sequence). The CDR3 runs to 16 residues. CDR3 in DNA: TGTGCCAGCAGCTTGACTACTCCTACCTCCTACAATGAGCAGTTCTTC. It translates to CASSLTTPTSYNEQFF.

The gene calls are TRBV18 and TRBJ1-1; D gene ambiguous. The CDR3 has 14 residues. Germline assignment: CDR1 KGHSH and CDR2 LQKENI. With 4 bases removed from V and 0 bases from J, the gap between germline ends came to 9 bases. CDR3 nucleotides: TGTGCCAGCTCACTCCGGGGTTTGAACACTGAAGCTTTCTTT. This translates into CASSLRGLNTEAFF. Using reference TRBV18 and TRBJ1-1 for the parts outside the CDR3, the full variable domain is NAGVMQNPRHLVRRRGQEARLRCSPMKGHSHVYWYRQLPEEGLKFMVYLQKENIIDESGMPKERFSAEFPKEGPSILRIQQVVRGDSAAYFCASSLRGLNTEAFFGQGTRLTVV.

The chain combines TRBV15 with TRBJ2-3, with 10 bases matching TRBD2. V shed 0 bases and J 14 bases; nucleotides not matched to a gene: 11. This CDR3 has 15 amino acids. Per germline, CDR1 LNHNV and CDR2 YYDKDF (reference sequence). CDR3: CATSRDSASGGRPYF. The CDR3 DNA reads as TGTGCCACCAGCAGAGATAGCGCTAGCGGGGGCCGGCCGTATTTT.

V usage is TRBV14 and J usage is TRBJ1-2, with D perhaps TRBD1 (6 bases). The germline gives CDR1 SGHDN, CDR2 FVKESK. V lost 3 bases and J 2 bases, leaving 13 bases between the germline ends. The CDR3 extends over 15 amino acids. Here the CDR3 reads CASSHKTGWNYGYTF. CDR3 DNA: TGTGCCAGCAGCCACAAAACAGGGTGGAACTATGGCTACACCTTC.

This chain uses TRBV5-8 with TRBJ1-5; TRBD1 agrees at 8 bases. Germline V gene data show CDR1 as SGHTS and CDR2 as YDEGEE. The V and J ends lost 3 bases and 0 bases, in that order; junction bases with no gene match: 11. The CDR3 sequence is 18 residues long. The CDR3 here is CASSSGQGLVYSNQPQHF. The CDR3 DNA sequence: TGTGCCAGCAGCTCCGGACAGGGCCTCGTCTATAGCAATCAGCCCCAGCATTTT. Variable domain in full (rest from reference TRBV5-8 and TRBJ1-5): EAGVTQSPTHLIKTRGQQATLRCSPISGHTSVYWYQQALGLGLQFLLWYDEGEERNRGNFPPRFSGRQFPNYSSELNVNALELEDSALYLCASSSGQGLVYSNQPQHFGDGTRLSIL.

The V and J genes are TRBV7-2 and TRBJ2-3, with D hard to call. Germline V gene sequence: CDR1 SGHTA, CDR2 FQGNSA. V lost 5 bases and J 0 bases, leaving 6 bases between the germline ends. CDR3 length equals 13 residues. In nucleotides, the CDR3 is TGTGCCAGCAGCCAGTGGAGCACAGATACGCAGTATTTT. Translation: CASSQWSTDTQYF. Combining the CDR3 with reference TRBV7-2 and TRBJ2-3 gives the whole variable domain GAGVSQSPSNKVTEKGKDVELRCDPISGHTALYWYRQSLGQGLEFLIYFQGNSAPDKSGLPSDRFSAERTGGSVSTLTIQRTQQEDSAVYLCASSQWSTDTQYFGPGTRLTVL.

This chain uses TRBV7-6 with TRBJ2-2, with 8 nucleotides matching TRBD2. There are 15 residues in the CDR3. The J segment lost 7 bases and the V segment lost 6 bases, leaving 10 bases of the junction unmatched. Germline-derived CDR1 and CDR2 are SGHVS and FNYEAQ. The CDR3: CASRKAGVQGGELFF. The CDR3 nucleotides are TGTGCCAGCAGAAAAGCGGGAGTGCAAGGCGGGGAGCTGTTTTTT.

The V gene is TRBV2, the J gene TRBJ1-1; D unclear. Deletions cut 1 base from V and 1 base from J, with 10 bases between. The CDR3 is 15 amino acids. The germline V gene encodes CDR1 SNHLY and CDR2 FYNNEI. The CDR3 nucleotides read TGTGCCAGCAGTGAAGTATCCATACCGAACACTGAAGCTTTCTTT. Translation: CASSEVSIPNTEAFF.

This clone was seen a handful of times. This rearrangement joins TRBV5-5 to TRBJ2-7; D remains ambiguous. Germline CDR1 SGHKS, CDR2 YYEKEE (reference sequence). The CDR3 has 14 amino acids. Trimming pared 0 bases from V and 2 bases from J, leaving 9 bases between. The CDR3 region is CASSLDASPYEQYF. The CDR3 DNA sequence: TGTGCCAGCAGCTTGGACGCATCTCCCTACGAGCAGTACTTC.

J is TRBJ1-2 and V is TRBV7-9; 9 bases are shared with TRBD1. With 6 bases clipped from V and 5 bases from J, the junction kept 10 bases outside the gene matches. CDR1 and CDR2 from the germline V gene are SEHNR and FQNEAQ (reference sequence). The CDR3 is made up of 15 amino acids. The DNA of the CDR3 is TGTGCCAGCAGTTATACAGGGGGCGGCTATTATGGCTACACCTTC. Residues: CASSYTGGGYYGYTF.

The CDR3 loop reads CATTQDRDNSPLHF. The CDR3 bases are TGTGCCACCACTCAGGACAGGGATAATTCACCCCTCCACTTT. The J gene is TRBJ1-6, the V gene TRBV10-3, with 8 bases lining up with TRBD1. Germline V gene sequence: CDR1 ENHRY, CDR2 SYGVKD. This CDR3 region has 14 residues. The V segment lost 10 bases and the J segment 5 bases; nucleotides outside the gene matches: 7.

This clone came up a few times. V is TRBV5-4 and J is TRBJ1-1, with D perhaps TRBD1 (6 bases). CDR1 and CDR2 (germline): SGHNT, YYREEE (reference sequence). The V end lost 5 bases, the J end lost 4 bases, and 12 bases lay between the germline ends. The CDR3 is 13 residues long. This CDR3 is CASRDYRVTEAFF. CDR3 in DNA: TGTGCCAGCAGGGACTACAGGGTCACTGAAGCTTTCTTT.

The chain uses TRBV7-2 and TRBJ2-2; TRBD1 matches 9 bases. There are 15 residues in the CDR3. J gave up 4 bases and V 4 bases, and 4 bases lay outside the gene matches. Germline V gene data show CDR1 as SGHTA and CDR2 as FQGNSA. DNA of the CDR3: TGTGCCAGCAGCTCACAGGGGGCGCGCACCGGGGAGCTGTTTTTT. This sequence encodes CASSSQGARTGELFF.

This chain joins TRBV5-1 and TRBJ2-7, with 9 bases lining up with TRBD2. Germline CDR1 reads SGHRS; CDR2 reads YFSETQ. Trimming cost V 6 bases and J 6 bases; bases outside gene matches: 7. The CDR3 has 13 residues. The CDR3 sequence is CASTVGGLAEQYF. The CDR3 DNA is TGCGCCAGCACCGTGGGGGGACTAGCCGAGCAGTACTTC.

The chain couples TRBV4-3 to TRBJ2-4; D might be TRBD2 (6 bases). This CDR3 has 13 amino acids. The V and J ends lost 5 bases and 7 bases respectively, with 12 bases between them. Germline-derived CDR1 and CDR2 are LGHNA and YSLEER. CDR3 sequence: CASSEWAGNIQYF. The CDR3 region has the DNA TGCGCCAGCAGCGAATGGGCGGGGAACATTCAGTACTTC.

The chain joins TRBV2 to TRBJ1-6; D is possibly TRBD1 (6 bases). Per germline, CDR1 SNHLY and CDR2 FYNNEI. Trimming took off 9 bases at V and 7 bases at J, with 22 bases between the two ends. The CDR3 runs to 16 residues. The CDR3 nucleotides are TGTGCCAGGAAGGGGGTCCCGGGTGCTAAGAATTCACCCCTCCACTTT. As protein: CARKGVPGAKNSPLHF.

The gene calls are TRBV12-3 or TRBV12-4 and TRBJ2-1; no clear D gene. The CDR3 extends over 11 amino acids. Deletions cut 2 bases from V and 7 bases from J, with 3 bases between. The CDR3 DNA sequence: TGTGCCAGCAGTTTACGAAATGAGCAGTTCTTC. Protein sequence: CASSLRNEQFF.

The chain uses TRBV6-5 and TRBJ1-2; weak D call: TRBD1 (5 bases). Germline V gene data show CDR1 as MNHEY and CDR2 as SVGAGI. The CDR3 spans 14 residues. The V end was cut by 6 bases, the J end by 3 bases, with 14 bases between. The CDR3 loop reads CASSQFREDYGYTF. The DNA of the CDR3 is TGTGCCAGCAGCCAATTCAGGGAAGACTATGGCTACACCTTC.

The chain has TRBV6-5 and TRBJ1-5, with D tentatively TRBD1 (6 bases). Trimming removed 8 bases from V and 4 bases from J, with 15 bases in between. Germline CDR1 reads MNHEY; CDR2 reads SVGAGI. The CDR3 length is 14 residues. This CDR3 reads CASAVGTLNQPQHF. For the CDR3, the DNA is TGTGCCAGCGCCGTTGGGACACTTAATCAGCCCCAGCATTTT.

The CDR3 spells CASSMGGGYTEAFF. CDR3 in DNA: TGTGCCAGTAGTATGGGCGGCGGGTACACTGAAGCTTTCTTT. The chain combines TRBV19 with TRBJ1-1, with no clear D. CDR3 length: 14 amino acids. Per the germline V gene, CDR1 is LNHDA and CDR2 is SQIVND (reference sequence). V shed 3 bases and J shed 3 bases, with 11 bases lying between them.

The V gene is TRBV24-1, the J gene TRBJ2-3; D call uncertain. The CDR3 runs 14 residues. The germline CDR1 and CDR2 sequences are KGHDR and SFDVKD. Between the trimmed V and J ends, which lost 4 bases and 14 bases, there was a span of 21 bases. In DNA form, the CDR3 reads TGTGCCACCAGTGAGAAGTTCCGCGAAACCGCCCGGTATTTT. Encoded protein: CATSEKFRETARYF.

J is TRBJ2-4 and V is TRBV5-1; possible D gene TRBD2, 6 bases. The V end lost 4 bases, the J end lost 8 bases, and 19 bases lay between the germline ends. The CDR3 is made up of 15 amino acids. Per the germline V gene, CDR1 is SGHRS and CDR2 is YFSETQ. CDR3 protein: CASSKGLLISDIQYF. The CDR3 DNA sequence: TGCGCCAGCAGCAAGGGACTCCTAATTTCCGACATTCAGTACTTC.

This clone appeared once. The chain links TRBV5-1 to TRBJ1-4; D not resolved. The CDR3 consists of 15 residues. Germline-derived CDR1 and CDR2 are SGHRS and YFSETQ. The V end was cut by 4 bases, the J end by 1 base, with 11 bases between. CDR3 amino acids: CASSLTVGTNEKLFF. CDR3 nucleotide sequence: TGCGCCAGCAGCCTTACCGTAGGAACTAATGAAAAACTGTTTTTT. The whole variable domain, remainder taken from reference TRBV5-1 and TRBJ1-4, is KAGVTQTPRYLIKTRGQQVTLSCSPISGHRSVSWYQQTPGQGLQFLFEYFSETQRNKGNFPGRFSGRQFSNSRSEMNVSTLELGDSALYLCASSLTVGTNEKLFFGSGTQLSVL.

This clone was counted a single time. The chain uses TRBV7-9 and TRBJ2-7, with 11 bases identical to TRBD1. The trim removed 5 bases at V and 5 bases at J, leaving 8 bases unmatched. This CDR3 region has 15 residues. In germline, CDR1 is SEHNR, CDR2 FQNEAQ (reference sequence). Here the CDR3 reads CASSPRTGGMDEQYF. The CDR3 DNA reads TGTGCCAGCAGCCCCCGGACAGGGGGCATGGACGAGCAGTACTTC. The full variable domain, in which reference TRBV7-9 and TRBJ2-7 provide the parts outside the CDR3, is DTGVSQNPRHKITKRGQNVTFRCDPISEHNRLYWYRQTLGQGPEFLTYFQNEAQLEKSRLLSDRFSAERPKGSFSTLEIQRTEQGDSAMYLCASSPRTGGMDEQYFGPGTRLTVT.

This sequence joins TRBV13 and TRBJ2-3; D is ambiguous. Germline CDR1 reads PRHDT; CDR2 reads FYEKMQ (reference sequence). This CDR3 spans 13 amino acids. The V gene lost 0 bases and the J gene lost 3 bases, with 4 bases spanning the gap. This chain's CDR3 is CASSLGLTDTQYF. DNA of the CDR3: TGTGCCAGCAGCTTAGGCCTTACAGATACGCAGTATTTT.

The chain uses TRBV19 and TRBJ2-7; D not resolved. Germline loops: CDR1 LNHDA, CDR2 SQIVND (reference sequence). This CDR3 is built from 16 residues. Trimming took 5 bases from V and 6 from J, leaving 23 bases between them. The CDR3 protein is CASSFQVGPGPGEQYF. In DNA, the CDR3 is TGTGCCAGTAGTTTTCAGGTGGGCCCGGGTCCGGGCGAGCAGTACTTC.

The sample holds one count of this clone. V usage is TRBV12-3 or TRBV12-4 and J usage is TRBJ2-7; a possible D gene is TRBD1 (5 bases). The CDR3 sequence is 12 residues long. Between the trimmed V and J ends, which lost 6 bases and 6 bases, there was a span of 12 bases. The CDR3 here is CASSFRVVEQYF. CDR3 coding DNA: TGTGCCAGCAGCTTCAGGGTGGTCGAGCAGTACTTC.

V and J are TRBV6-5 and TRBJ2-5; D is possibly TRBD1 or TRBD2 (5 bases each). Germline CDR1 reads MNHEY; CDR2 reads SVGAGI. The CDR3 spans 15 residues. Trimming removed 0 bases from V and 5 bases from J, with 13 bases in between. CDR3 sequence: CASSYSGDEFETQYF. The CDR3 DNA is TGTGCCAGCAGTTACTCGGGGGACGAGTTCGAGACCCAGTACTTC.